This T cell receptor beta chain was obtained from a study of vaccination effects on CD4 cells after COVID-19 (dated by TCRdb to between 2021 and 2024). For the study in its entirety: After vaccination, three convalescent patients were sampled both early (day +14) and late (day +241, +227, +161 respectively). Across the study, the median time from the second dose to post-vaccine sampling was 72 days (range 14 to 241). The study compared SARS-CoV-2 spike-specific CD4+ TCR repertoires before and after mRNA vaccination in COVID-19 convalescent patients and infection-naive vaccine recipients. Altogether, roughly 10 COVID-19 convalescent patients and several SARS-CoV-2-naive healthy vaccine recipients made up the full study. In the study, cultures from other donors were sequenced using the Oncomine TCR Beta short-read assay on an Illumina iSeq 100.

Concerning this clone: The specificity of this receptor is unknown. Base qualities are missing; no much larger clone stands one base away.

From cysteine to phenylalanine, the CDR3 is 12 amino acids long. Only the CDR3 DNA stays, 36 bases, in frame from base 1. At the junction V is shortened by 7 bases and J by 8 bases; bases outside the gene matches: 2. According to the germline V gene (reference sequence), CDR1 reads SEHNR and CDR2 reads FQNEAQ. To identify antigen-specific CD4+ T cell clonotypes by their expansion, the ViraFEST assay first stimulated PBMC with viral peptide pools and then applied TCR sequencing. After around 11 days of culture, CD4+ T cells were isolated with the EasySep CD4+ T cell isolation kit. Convalescent patients had PCR-confirmed SARS-CoV-2 infection between March and December 2020, before Alpha, Beta and Delta variants emerged in the United States. Each participant got two doses of an mRNA SARS-CoV-2 vaccine, either BNT162b2 or mRNA-1273. Each well held 1.5 million to 2 million PBMC cultured in IMDM containing approximately 5% human AB serum, 8 to 10 IU/ml IL-2 and gentamicin, along with about 10 ug/ml peptides. Half of the culture medium was replaced with fresh IL-2-containing medium on days 3 and 7. Unless otherwise noted, each peptide stimulation condition was cultured in triplicate wells. PBMC were separated from whole blood using Ficoll-Paque Plus gradient centrifugation and were then either cryopreserved at -140C or used fresh. The overlapping peptide pools covered the spike proteins of SARS-CoV-2 and of the common cold coronaviruses HCoV-NL63, HCoV-OC43 and HCoV-229E. The QIAamp micro DNA kit was used to extract genomic DNA from the cultured CD4+ T cells.

Broader findings and caveats from the paper: Marked clonal contraction was observed in both infection-induced and vaccine-induced clones at late post-vaccination timepoints, consistent with waning T cell responses. Limitations of the study were the small number of convalescent patients and the absence of early post-infection timepoints. Among convalescent patients, the spike-reactive repertoire after vaccination was made up mainly of new vaccine-induced clones that were largely distinct from the clones induced by infection.

Library creation used the immunoSEQ multiplex PCR assay. TCR beta CDR3 sequencing was performed on DNA from the cultured, isolated CD4+ T cells. In the original analysis: Non-productive TCR sequences were removed, reads were trimmed to the CDR3 region, and CDR3s of at least 7 amino acids were retained. Antigen-specific clonotypes were identified with the MANAFEST web app by comparing expansion in peptide wells against reference cultures. To count as positive, a clone had to show expansion at FDR<0.05 compared with the reference and with all other wells, an odds ratio above 5, and a frequency above 0.1% in two replicate wells. Cross-reactive clonotypes were defined as significantly expanded in SARS-CoV-2 spike wells and in at least one common cold coronavirus spike condition. Using the stringdist R package, CDR3 similarity was measured by Levenshtein distance, and unrooted trees were constructed with ape in R 3.6.1. Here the immuneACCESS table is served through TCRdb, limited to in-frame sequences with V and J called. Missing clones are a known gap in these copies; in checked studies unresolved V genes cover under half, and the rest lacks a known reason. V and J calls and clone size follow that table, whereas D and trimming were derived from the DNA. Recorded for this sample are 14,000 or so clones; less than 85% of them occurred a single time. The ten largest account for 15% to 20% of the sample.

The sequence was obtained from a human donor who had a prior SARS-CoV-2 infection. The chain employs TRBV7-9 and TRBJ2-1; the central 10 bases match TRBD1. This specimen consisted of CD4+ T cells from PBMCs cultured with SARS-CoV-2 spike peptides, obtained after COVID-19 vaccination. The intended sense of this specimen's cell subset or site label: SARS-CoV-2 spike overlapping peptide pool stimulation. For the CDR3, the sequence is CASTGQGDEQFF. The nucleotide sequence is given as TGTGCCAGCACCGGACAGGGGGATGAGCAGTTCTTC. The CDR3 plus the reference TRBV7-9 and TRBJ2-1 genes for the other parts give the full variable domain: DTGVSQNPRHKITKRGQNVTFRCDPISEHNRLYWYRQTLGQGPEFLTYFQNEAQLEKSRLLSDRFSAERPKGSFSTLEIQRTEQGDSAMYLCASTGQGDEQFFGPGTRLTVL.